One sample yielded the 27 T cell receptor beta chains listed below, sequenced in a study of control samples from healthy donors and cancer patients. Method: immunoSEQ multiplex PCR; TCRdb's copy keeps in-frame clones and lacks some. This table has 150,000 to 200,000 clones, around 87% appearing once. Sequencing was carried out using blood. The receptors originated from a woman between 45 and 65 years old in good health.

The V gene is TRBV28, the J gene TRBJ1-6; D call uncertain. The V end lost 7 bases, the J end lost 12 bases, and 13 bases lay between the germline ends. This CDR3 region has 12 residues. CDR1 and CDR2 from the germline V gene are MDHEN and SYDVKM. In DNA, the CDR3 is TGTGCCAGCACCCCGTCATGGGGACCCCTCCACTTT. It is translated as CASTPSWGPLHF.

The CDR3 sequence: CARDRGVNEKLFF. CDR3 sequence (DNA): TGTGCCAGAGACAGGGGGGTTAATGAAAAACTGTTTTTT. V is TRBV9 and J is TRBJ1-4, with 9 bases identical to TRBD1. This CDR3 contains 13 residues. Trimming removed 8 bases from V and 4 bases from J; junction bases left unmatched: 3. The germline V gene has CDR1 SGDLS and CDR2 YYNGEE.

This CDR3 reads CASTDWTSSDEQFF. The CDR3 DNA is TGTGCCAGCACCGACTGGACTAGCAGCGATGAGCAGTTCTTC. This rearrangement joins TRBV5-4 to TRBJ2-1, with TRBD2 identical over 8 bases. CDR3 size: 14 residues. Germline V gene lookup returns CDR1 SGHNT and CDR2 YYREEE (reference sequence). The ends lost 6 bases at V and 8 bases at J; junction bases unmatched: 10.

This clone is a singleton in its sample. The rearrangement uses TRBV18 and TRBJ2-1; 8 nucleotides match TRBD1. The CDR3 is made up of 15 amino acids. The J segment lost 2 bases and the V segment lost 6 bases, leaving 6 bases of the junction unmatched. Germline assignment: CDR1 KGHSH and CDR2 LQKENI. The CDR3 sequence is CASSPTGAPYNEQFF. CDR3 DNA: TGTGCCAGCTCCCCGACAGGGGCCCCCTACAATGAGCAGTTCTTC.

This chain links TRBV7-3 with TRBJ1-2; TRBD1 agrees at 7 bases. The CDR3 has 13 amino acids. Germline trimming cut 4 bases from V and 5 bases from J; bases unmatched to any gene: 4. Germline V CDR1 and CDR2: SGHTA, FQGTGA. CDR3 sequence (DNA): TGTGCCAGCAGCTCGGACAGGAGATATGGCTACACCTTC. It yields the protein CASSSDRRYGYTF.

This clone has a single count. V gene TRBV7-6 combines with J gene TRBJ1-5; D is ambiguous. V dropped 1 base and J dropped 1 base, with 11 bases sitting between them. The CDR3 consists of 16 residues. Germline CDR1 and CDR2: SGHVS and FNYEAQ. DNA of the CDR3: TGTGCCAGCAGCTTAGGGACGGCTTTGAGCAATCAGCCCCAGCATTTT. It codes for CASSLGTALSNQPQHF. Full variable domain (rest looked up from reference TRBV7-6 and TRBJ1-5): GAGVSQSPRYKVTKRGQDVALRCDPISGHVSLYWYRQALGQGPEFLTYFNYEAQQDKSGLPNDRFSAERPEGSISTLTIQRTEQRDSAMYRCASSLGTALSNQPQHFGDGTRLSIL.

This chain connects TRBV19 to TRBJ1-6; TRBD1 matches 7 bases. The CDR3 has 14 amino acids. J lost 5 bases, V lost 6 bases, and 4 bases had no gene match. The germline CDR1 and CDR2 sequences are LNHDA and SQIVND (reference sequence). The CDR3 region is CASSPTGHNSPLHF. The CDR3 DNA reads TGTGCCAGTAGCCCGACAGGGCATAATTCACCCCTCCACTTT.

The chain has TRBV19 and TRBJ1-1; D possibly corresponds to TRBD1 (6 bases). This CDR3 is 11 amino acids long. The V and J ends lost 9 bases and 5 bases respectively, with 10 bases between them. Germline values: CDR1 LNHDA, CDR2 SQIVND (reference sequence). This chain's CDR3 is CASRGNTEAFF. CDR3 nucleotides: TGTGCCAGCAGGGGTAATACTGAAGCTTTCTTT. The complete variable domain, with remaining parts taken from reference TRBV19 and TRBJ1-1, reads DGGITQSPKYLFRKEGQNVTLSCEQNLNHDAMYWYRQDPGQGLRLIYYSQIVNDFQKGDIAEGYSVSREKKESFPLTVTSAQKNPTAFYLCASRGNTEAFFGQGTRLTVV.

The chain links TRBV9 to TRBJ2-2, with a possible D match to TRBD2 (6 bases). This CDR3 is built from 16 residues. The V gene lost 0 bases and the J gene lost 4 bases, with 13 bases spanning the gap. Germline V lookup: CDR1 SGDLS, CDR2 YYNGEE. The CDR3, as DNA: TGTGCCAGCAGCGTAGCGGGGACTTCCCTCACCGGGGAGCTGTTTTTT. Translated, it gives CASSVAGTSLTGELFF.

The CDR3, as DNA: TGCGCCAGCAGCCCACAGGGGGCTGACTATGGCTACACCTTC. Protein sequence: CASSPQGADYGYTF. The chain employs TRBV5-1 and TRBJ1-2, with 9 bases aligning to TRBD1. CDR1 is SGHRS and CDR2 is YFSETQ in the germline V gene. The CDR3 spans 14 residues. Unmatched junction bases numbered 4, after V lost 4 bases and J lost 3 bases.

This clone was found a few times. The gene calls are TRBV3-1 (or the pseudogene TRBV3-2) and TRBJ1-1; 7 bases agree with TRBD1. The CDR3 spans 14 residues. V shed 1 base, J shed 9 bases, and the junction held 8 bases outside the gene matches. The V gene's germline CDR1 is LGHDT and CDR2 YNNKEL (reference sequence). The CDR3 DNA sequence: TGTGCCAGCAGCCAAGGAGCCCTGACAGGGAAAGCTTTCTTT. This codes for CASSQGALTGKAFF.

This chain uses TRBV10-1 with TRBJ1-5, with D unclear. In germline, CDR1 is WNHNN, CDR2 SYGVQD (reference sequence). Trimming removed 5 bases from V and 7 bases from J, with 15 bases in between. The CDR3 runs to 14 residues. The CDR3 spells CASSLGSASQPQHF. The CDR3 DNA is TGCGCCAGCAGTCTTGGGAGCGCGAGCCAGCCCCAGCATTTT.

The chain recombines TRBV7-9 with TRBJ2-3; D is unclear. This CDR3 has 12 amino acids. Germline V gives CDR1 SEHNR, CDR2 FQNEAQ (reference sequence). V was trimmed by 7 bases and J by 0 bases, leaving 5 bases between them. CDR3 sequence reads: CASNPSTDTQYF. The CDR3 DNA is TGTGCCAGCAATCCAAGCACAGATACGCAGTATTTT. The whole variable domain, remainder taken from reference TRBV7-9 and TRBJ2-3, is DTGVSQNPRHKITKRGQNVTFRCDPISEHNRLYWYRQTLGQGPEFLTYFQNEAQLEKSRLLSDRFSAERPKGSFSTLEIQRTEQGDSAMYLCASNPSTDTQYFGPGTRLTVL.

This clone was seen a handful of times. The CDR3 loop is CASSHVSGGYEQYF. The CDR3 nucleotides read TGTGCCAGCAGCCACGTGTCCGGCGGCTACGAGCAGTACTTC. The chain uses TRBV14 and TRBJ2-7; D not certain. The CDR3 runs 14 residues. V was clipped by 3 bases and J by 3 bases, with 12 bases between them. Germline V gene lookup returns CDR1 SGHDN and CDR2 FVKESK.

Details on this clone: The junction departs from the called germline gene at one end, perhaps through a read error. The rearrangement links TRBV3-1 (or the pseudogene TRBV3-2) to TRBJ1-1, with a weak D call TRBD1 (6 bases). Germline V gene data show CDR1 as LGHDT and CDR2 as YNNKEL (reference sequence). The CDR3 runs to 14 residues. For the CDR3, the DNA is TGTGCCAGCAGCGCAGGGGAGGGGGTCACTGGAGCTTTCTTT. This codes for CASSAGEGVTGAFF.

The chain is built from TRBV5-4 and TRBJ1-2; TRBD1 matches 9 bases. The CDR3 covers 15 residues. The V segment lost 1 base and the J segment 6 bases; nucleotides outside the gene matches: 7. Germline assignment: CDR1 SGHNT and CDR2 YYREEE (reference sequence). CDR3 region: CASSLIQDRGHGYTF. CDR3 DNA: TGTGCCAGCAGCTTGATTCAGGACAGGGGTCATGGCTACACCTTC.

V is TRBV4-3 and J is TRBJ2-2; no firm D call. Per germline, CDR1 LGHNA and CDR2 YSLEER. The CDR3 is made up of 14 amino acids. Between the trimmed V and J ends, which lost 6 bases and 0 bases, there was a span of 8 bases. The CDR3 DNA reads TGCGCCAGCAGATCAGTCCCGAACACCGGGGAGCTGTTTTTT. This codes for CASRSVPNTGELFF.

This chain joins TRBV2 and TRBJ1-1; tentatively, D is TRBD1 (5 bases). Germline CDR1 is SNHLY and CDR2 is FYNNEI. The CDR3 covers 15 residues. V lost 10 bases and J 1 base, leaving 19 bases between the germline ends. The CDR3 region has the DNA TGTGCCAACTGCGGCTGGGGGGAGACGAACACTGAAGCTTTCTTT. Translation: CANCGWGETNTEAFF.

The V gene is TRBV24-1, the J gene TRBJ2-6; 9 bases fit TRBD1. The CDR3 spans 19 residues. Germline lookup yields CDR1 KGHDR and CDR2 SFDVKD. J was trimmed by 1 base and V by 3 bases; bases with no gene match: 9. Written as DNA, the CDR3 is TGTGCCACCAGTGATCCGGGGGGACAGGGCTATTCTGGGGCCAACGTCCTGACTTTC. Amino acids: CATSDPGGQGYSGANVLTF.

The chain employs TRBV7-2 and TRBJ1-2; D unresolved. The CDR3 length is 13 residues. V lost 2 bases and J lost 4, with 8 bases in between. Germline CDR1 SGHTA, CDR2 FQGNSA. CDR3: CASSLSTTYGYTF. The CDR3 DNA is TGTGCCAGCAGCTTATCGACAACCTATGGCTACACCTTC.

The rearrangement joins TRBV7-9 to TRBJ2-7; D is ambiguous. Germline values: CDR1 SEHNR, CDR2 FQNEAQ (reference sequence). Trimming removed 1 base from V and 7 bases from J, with 14 bases in between. This CDR3 region has 14 residues. The CDR3 here is CASSLDGLGREQYF. The CDR3 DNA reads TGTGCCAGCAGCTTAGACGGGTTGGGAAGGGAGCAGTACTTC. The full variable domain, in which reference TRBV7-9 and TRBJ2-7 provide the parts outside the CDR3, is DTGVSQNPRHKITKRGQNVTFRCDPISEHNRLYWYRQTLGQGPEFLTYFQNEAQLEKSRLLSDRFSAERPKGSFSTLEIQRTEQGDSAMYLCASSLDGLGREQYFGPGTRLTVT.

The CDR3 nucleotides read TGTGCCAGCAGTAGCGGGGGACGGGGCGGGGAGCTGTTTTTT. This gives the protein CASSSGGRGGELFF. The V gene is TRBV9, the J gene TRBJ2-2, with 9 bases lining up with TRBD2. The length of the CDR3 is 14 residues. The germline CDR1 and CDR2 sequences are SGDLS and YYNGEE. V was pared by 5 bases and J by 7 bases, with 6 bases of the junction left unmatched.

The chain joins TRBV5-1 to TRBJ1-1, with 9 bases fitting TRBD1. The CDR3 is made up of 14 amino acids. Germline CDR1 is SGHRS and CDR2 is YFSETQ. The junction had 9 bases not matched to a gene; V was cut back by 7 bases and J by 5 bases. CDR3 DNA: TGCGCCAGCTATACCGACAGGGGGAGGACTGAAGCTTTCTTT. Protein: CASYTDRGRTEAFF.

The rearrangement uses TRBV6-6 and TRBJ1-1; 8 bases line up with TRBD1. CDR1 and CDR2 from the germline V gene are MNHNY and SVGAGI (reference sequence). The CDR3 spans 13 residues. V was pared by 7 bases and J by 6 bases, with 7 bases of the junction left unmatched. CDR3 in amino acids: CASTLQGAAEAFF. For the CDR3, the DNA is TGTGCCAGCACCCTCCAGGGGGCCGCTGAAGCTTTCTTT.

The V gene is TRBV5-5, the J gene TRBJ1-5, with 10 bases identical to TRBD1. Germline V CDR1 and CDR2: SGHKS, YYEKEE (reference sequence). The trim removed 4 bases at V and 5 bases at J, leaving 3 bases unmatched. The CDR3 contains 14 residues. CDR3 in DNA: TGTGCCAGCAGCGGAGGGACAGGGGATCAGCCCCAGCATTTT. It codes for CASSGGTGDQPQHF.

The chain couples TRBV7-8 to TRBJ2-3, with D unresolved. CDR1 and CDR2 (germline): SGHVS, FQNEAQ. There are 12 residues in the CDR3. The V and J ends lost 4 bases and 5 bases respectively, with 7 bases between them. The CDR3 is CASSSSGDTQYF. CDR3 sequence (DNA): TGTGCCAGCAGCTCCTCCGGAGATACGCAGTATTTT.

The CDR3 DNA reads TGTGCCAGCAGCTTGGGGGGGACAGGGTTCCACGAGCAGTACTTC. It codes for CASSLGGTGFHEQYF. The rearrangement uses TRBV5-6 and TRBJ2-7; TRBD1 matches 9 bases. Germline V gives CDR1 SGHDT, CDR2 YYEEEE. The CDR3 sequence is 15 residues long. Trimming removed 0 bases from V and 5 bases from J; junction bases left unmatched: 6.